This T cell receptor (beta chain) was captured in a study of control samples from healthy donors and cancer patients. Method: immunoSEQ multiplex PCR; TCRdb's copy keeps in-frame clones and lacks some. The data contain 40,000 to 50,000 clones, approximately 94% of them singletons. V was clipped by 3 bases and J by 4 bases, with 4 bases between them. Germline values: CDR1 ENHRY, CDR2 SYGVKD. This CDR3 has 12 residues. The rearrangement joins TRBV10-3 to TRBJ2-1; D is uncertain. The sequence came from a man aged 60 to 69 in good health. Sequencing was carried out using blood. The CDR3 DNA follows: TGTGCCATCAGTGACAGTTACAATGAGCAGTTCTTC. It is translated as CAISDSYNEQFF.